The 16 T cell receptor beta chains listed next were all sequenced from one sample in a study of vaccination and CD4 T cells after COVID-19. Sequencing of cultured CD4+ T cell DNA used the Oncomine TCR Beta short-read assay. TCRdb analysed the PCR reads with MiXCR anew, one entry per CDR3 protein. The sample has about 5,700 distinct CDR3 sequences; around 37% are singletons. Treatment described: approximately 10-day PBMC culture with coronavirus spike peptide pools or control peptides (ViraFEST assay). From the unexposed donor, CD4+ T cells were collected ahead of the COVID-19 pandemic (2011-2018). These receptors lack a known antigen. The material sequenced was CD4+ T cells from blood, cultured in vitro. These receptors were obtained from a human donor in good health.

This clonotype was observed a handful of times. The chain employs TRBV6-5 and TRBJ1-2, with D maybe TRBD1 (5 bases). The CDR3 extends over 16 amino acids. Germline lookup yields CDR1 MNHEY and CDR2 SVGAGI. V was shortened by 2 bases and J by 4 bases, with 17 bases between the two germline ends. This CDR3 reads CASSYGDGTLLYGYTF. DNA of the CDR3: TGTGCCAGCAGTTACGGAGACGGGACCTTACTCTATGGCTACACCTTC.

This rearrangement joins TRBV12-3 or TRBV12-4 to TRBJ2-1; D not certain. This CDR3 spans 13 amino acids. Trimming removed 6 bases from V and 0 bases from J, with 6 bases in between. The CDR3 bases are TGTGCCAGCAGGTTAAGCTCCTACAATGAGCAGTTCTTC. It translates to CASRLSSYNEQFF.

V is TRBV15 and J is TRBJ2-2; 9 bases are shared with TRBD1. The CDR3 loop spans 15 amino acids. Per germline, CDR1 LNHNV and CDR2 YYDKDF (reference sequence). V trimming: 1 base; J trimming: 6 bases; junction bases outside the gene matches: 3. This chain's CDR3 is CATSRVTGGSGELFF. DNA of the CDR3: TGTGCCACCAGCAGAGTTACAGGGGGCTCCGGGGAGCTGTTTTTT.

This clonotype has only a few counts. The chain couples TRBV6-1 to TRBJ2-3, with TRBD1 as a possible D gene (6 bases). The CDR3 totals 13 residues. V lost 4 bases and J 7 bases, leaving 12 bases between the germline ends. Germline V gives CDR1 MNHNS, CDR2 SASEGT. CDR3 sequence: CASSVTGTNTQYF. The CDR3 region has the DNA TGTGCCAGCAGTGTAACAGGGACCAATACGCAGTATTTT.

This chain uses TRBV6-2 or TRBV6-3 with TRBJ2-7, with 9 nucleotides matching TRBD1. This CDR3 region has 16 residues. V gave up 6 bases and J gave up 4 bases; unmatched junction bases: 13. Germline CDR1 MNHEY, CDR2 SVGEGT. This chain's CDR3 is CASSLTQGAAMYEQYF. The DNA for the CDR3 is TGTGCCAGCAGCCTCACACAGGGGGCCGCCATGTACGAGCAGTACTTC.

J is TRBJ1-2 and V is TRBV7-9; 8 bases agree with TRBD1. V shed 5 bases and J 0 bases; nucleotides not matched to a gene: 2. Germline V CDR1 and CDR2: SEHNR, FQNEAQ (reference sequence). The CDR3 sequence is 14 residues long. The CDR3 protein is CASSGTGANYGYTF. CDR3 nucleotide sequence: TGTGCCAGCAGCGGGACAGGAGCTAACTATGGCTACACCTTC.

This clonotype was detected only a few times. The CDR3 nucleotides read TGCGCCAGCAGCGCCGGGGGGAAGGAAGAGACCCAGTACTTC. It encodes CASSAGGKEETQYF. The chain is built from TRBV5-1 and TRBJ2-5; TRBD2 aligns across 7 bases. This CDR3 has 14 amino acids. Trimming at V came to 4 bases and at J to 3 bases, leaving 6 bases not matched to a gene. From germline, CDR1 is SGHRS and CDR2 YFSETQ.

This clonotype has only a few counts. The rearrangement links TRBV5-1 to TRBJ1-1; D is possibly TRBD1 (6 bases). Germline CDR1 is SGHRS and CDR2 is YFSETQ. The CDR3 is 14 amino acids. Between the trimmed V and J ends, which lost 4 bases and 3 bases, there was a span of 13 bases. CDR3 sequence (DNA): TGCGCCAGCAGCGGAAGGGAGGGGGACACTGAAGCTTTCTTT. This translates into CASSGREGDTEAFF.

CDR3 DNA: TGTGCCAGCAGCTACGCTAGCACAGATACGCAGTATTTT. Residues: CASSYASTDTQYF. The chain uses TRBV7-3 and TRBJ2-3; no reliable D call. CDR3 length: 13 amino acids. Per the germline V gene, CDR1 is SGHTA and CDR2 is FQGTGA. V was trimmed by 4 bases and J by 0 bases, leaving 5 bases between them.

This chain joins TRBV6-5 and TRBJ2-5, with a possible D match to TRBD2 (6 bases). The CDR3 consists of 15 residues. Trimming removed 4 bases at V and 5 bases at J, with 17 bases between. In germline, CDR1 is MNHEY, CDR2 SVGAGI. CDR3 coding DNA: TGTGCCAGCAGTTCCGCCCGGGACTCGTCGGAGACCCAGTACTTC. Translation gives CASSSARDSSETQYF.

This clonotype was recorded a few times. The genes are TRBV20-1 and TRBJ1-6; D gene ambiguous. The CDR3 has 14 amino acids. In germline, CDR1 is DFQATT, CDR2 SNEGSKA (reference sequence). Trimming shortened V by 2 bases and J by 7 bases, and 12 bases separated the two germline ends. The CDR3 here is CSARFPDLNSPLHF. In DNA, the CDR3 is TGCAGTGCTAGATTTCCGGACCTAAATTCACCCCTCCACTTT.

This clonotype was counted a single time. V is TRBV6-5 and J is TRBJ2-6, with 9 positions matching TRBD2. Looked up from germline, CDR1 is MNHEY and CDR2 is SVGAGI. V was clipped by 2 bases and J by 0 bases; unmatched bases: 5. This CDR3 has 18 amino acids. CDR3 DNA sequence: TGTGCCAGCAGTTACAGTAGCGGGGGACCCTCTGGGGCCAACGTCCTGACTTTC. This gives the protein CASSYSSGGPSGANVLTF.

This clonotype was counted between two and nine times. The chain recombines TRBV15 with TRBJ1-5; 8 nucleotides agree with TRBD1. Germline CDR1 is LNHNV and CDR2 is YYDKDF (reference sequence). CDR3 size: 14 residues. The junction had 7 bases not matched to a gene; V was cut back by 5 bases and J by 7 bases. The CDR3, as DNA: TGTGCCACCAGCCGGGGACAGGAGGGGCAGCCCCAGCATTTT. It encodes CATSRGQEGQPQHF.

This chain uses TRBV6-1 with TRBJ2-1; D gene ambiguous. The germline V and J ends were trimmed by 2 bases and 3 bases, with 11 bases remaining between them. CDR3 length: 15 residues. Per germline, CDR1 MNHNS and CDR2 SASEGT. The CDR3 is CASSELVGGYNEQFF. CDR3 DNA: TGTGCCAGCAGTGAACTAGTGGGTGGCTACAATGAGCAGTTCTTC.

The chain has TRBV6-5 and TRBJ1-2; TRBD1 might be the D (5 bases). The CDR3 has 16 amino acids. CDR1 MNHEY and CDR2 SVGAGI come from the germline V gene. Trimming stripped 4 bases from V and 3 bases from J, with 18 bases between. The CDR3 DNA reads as TGTGCCAGCAGTTTCAGAAAGGGGAAATGGGACTATGGCTACACCTTC. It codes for CASSFRKGKWDYGYTF.

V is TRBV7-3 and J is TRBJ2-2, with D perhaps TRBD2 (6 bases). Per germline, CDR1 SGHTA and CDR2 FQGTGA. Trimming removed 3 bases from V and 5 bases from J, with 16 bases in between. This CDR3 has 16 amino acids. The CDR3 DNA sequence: TGTGCCAGCAGCTTTAGCCTAGCTGGGAGGACCGGGGAGCTGTTTTTT. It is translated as CASSFSLAGRTGELFF.